Below, 28 T cell receptor beta chains from the same sample are listed, as sequenced in a study of T-cell reconstitution after alpha-beta-depleted transplantation in children. It was with unique molecular identifiers that the TCRbeta library was prepared. One entry per CDR3 protein results from TCRdb running MiXCR on the PCR reads. The sample has roughly 100,000 distinct CDR3 sequences; 4.5% to 7.5% are singletons. The specimen was PBMCs, mostly from graft donor cells, collected 60 days after TCRalphabeta/CD19-depleted stem cell transplant. The receptors were sampled from a female patient under 10 years old who had a stem cell transplant for Fanconi anemia, so the T cells may come from the graft donor.

This clonotype was seen ten or more times. The J gene is TRBJ2-5, the V gene TRBV5-1; weak D call: TRBD1 (5 bases). Trimming stripped 1 base from V and 2 bases from J, with 9 bases between. This CDR3 region has 14 residues. The germline CDR1 and CDR2 sequences are SGHRS and YFSETQ. The CDR3 loop reads CASSLRQFQETQYF. The DNA for the CDR3 is TGCGCCAGCAGCTTGAGACAGTTTCAAGAGACCCAGTACTTC.

This clonotype was found many times. The chain links TRBV3-1 to TRBJ2-1, with 14 bases fitting TRBD2. V shed 5 bases, J shed 6 bases, and the junction held 6 bases outside the gene matches. The length of the CDR3 is 16 residues. Germline CDR1 LGHDT, CDR2 YNNKEL (reference sequence). The CDR3 region has the DNA TGTGCCAGCAGCAGACTAGCGGGGGGGCCCGGCAATGAGCAGTTCTTC. Encoded protein: CASSRLAGGPGNEQFF.

This clonotype occurred many times. The chain joins TRBV5-1 to TRBJ2-2; TRBD2 aligns across 12 bases. Germline V CDR1 and CDR2: SGHRS, YFSETQ. V trimming: 2 bases; J trimming: 0 bases; junction bases outside the gene matches: 5. This CDR3 is built from 18 residues. This chain's CDR3 is CASSFRTSGMPNTGELFF. The CDR3 DNA reads as TGCGCCAGCAGCTTCAGGACTAGCGGGATGCCGAACACCGGGGAGCTGTTTTTT.

This clonotype was recorded at least ten times. The V and J genes are TRBV29-1 and TRBJ2-7; D possibly corresponds to TRBD2 (6 bases). The CDR3 runs to 12 residues. CDR1 and CDR2 (germline): SQVTM, ANQGSEA. The V gene lost 4 bases and the J gene lost 0 bases, with 7 bases spanning the gap. This CDR3 is CSVGDSSYEQYF. CDR3 bases: TGCAGCGTTGGGGACTCCTCCTACGAGCAGTACTTC.

J is TRBJ2-1 and V is TRBV2; D is unclear. The CDR3 length is 15 residues. V was shortened by 1 base and J by 10 bases, with 17 bases between the two germline ends. Germline CDR1 is SNHLY and CDR2 is FYNNEI. The CDR3 loop reads CASSEGTRLTKEQFF. The CDR3, as DNA: TGTGCCAGCAGTGAAGGGACCCGCTTAACCAAGGAGCAGTTCTTC. Full variable domain (remainder filled in from reference TRBV2 and TRBJ2-1): EPEVTQTPSHQVTQMGQEVILRCVPISNHLYFYWYRQILGQKVEFLVSFYNNEISEKSEIFDDQFSVERPDGSNFTLKIRSTKLEDSAMYFCASSEGTRLTKEQFFGPGTRLTVL.

This clonotype showed up many times. V is TRBV5-1 and J is TRBJ2-1, with D perhaps TRBD1 (5 bases). This CDR3 region has 16 residues. Germline V gene lookup returns CDR1 SGHRS and CDR2 YFSETQ. The ends were cut back, 4 bases at V and 1 base at J, with 15 bases in the middle. The CDR3 coding sequence is TGCGCCAGCAGCCTCCTACGCGACAGTTCCTACAATGAGCAGTTCTTC. Residues: CASSLLRDSSYNEQFF. Looking up the rest from reference TRBV5-1 and TRBJ2-1 gives the full variable domain: KAGVTQTPRYLIKTRGQQVTLSCSPISGHRSVSWYQQTPGQGLQFLFEYFSETQRNKGNFPGRFSGRQFSNSRSEMNVSTLELGDSALYLCASSLLRDSSYNEQFFGPGTRLTVL.

There are many counts of this clonotype. This chain joins TRBV12-3 or TRBV12-4 and TRBJ1-1; a possible D gene is TRBD1 (5 bases). Trimming removed 1 base from V and 0 bases from J, with 9 bases in between. This CDR3 contains 15 residues. CDR3 sequence (DNA): TGTGCCAGCAGTTTAGTGCCAGGGCTGAACACTGAAGCTTTCTTT. This gives the protein CASSLVPGLNTEAFF.

This clonotype was picked up many times. The genes are TRBV29-1 and TRBJ1-1; weak D call: TRBD1 (6 bases). With 3 bases removed from V and 5 bases from J, the gap between germline ends came to 7 bases. The CDR3 runs to 11 residues. Germline CDR1 SQVTM, CDR2 ANQGSEA. CDR3 nucleotides: TGCAGCGTTGATACAGGGACTGAAGCTTTCTTT. Translating it yields CSVDTGTEAFF.

J is TRBJ2-7 and V is TRBV5-1; D is uncertain. Trimming cost V 0 bases and J 3 bases, with 13 bases left between them. This CDR3 is 15 amino acids long. Germline CDR1 and CDR2: SGHRS and YFSETQ. CDR3 DNA sequence: TGCGCCAGCAGCTTGGCCCCACTACTGGGCTACGAGCAGTACTTC. This encodes CASSLAPLLGYEQYF.

The chain employs TRBV20-1 and TRBJ2-4; D call uncertain. The germline V gene encodes CDR1 DFQATT and CDR2 SNEGSKA (reference sequence). The CDR3 consists of 15 residues. Trimming removed 5 bases at V and 2 bases at J, with 16 bases between. The CDR3 is CSAPSDGLTKNIQYF. CDR3 in DNA: TGCAGTGCTCCCTCGGACGGCCTAACCAAAAACATTCAGTACTTC.

There are many counts of this clonotype. The J gene is TRBJ2-5, the V gene TRBV3-1, with D uncertain. Between the trimmed V and J ends, which lost 5 bases and 4 bases, there was a span of 8 bases. The CDR3 contains 12 residues. Germline CDR1 LGHDT, CDR2 YNNKEL (reference sequence). The DNA for the CDR3 is TGTGCCAGCAGCTTAGCCTTAGAGACCCAGTACTTC. Residues: CASSLALETQYF.

This sequence joins TRBV28 and TRBJ1-5, with D maybe TRBD1 (5 bases). The CDR3 is 17 residues long. Trimming stripped 5 bases from V and 1 base from J, with 18 bases between. The germline V gene has CDR1 MDHEN and CDR2 SYDVKM. The CDR3 coding sequence is TGTGCCAGCAGTCTACGCTCAAACAGGAAAAGCAATCAGCCCCAGCATTTT. Amino acids: CASSLRSNRKSNQPQHF.

Ten or more counts support this clonotype. V and J are TRBV5-1 and TRBJ2-3; 7 nucleotides line up with TRBD1. Germline trimming cut 4 bases from V and 3 bases from J; bases unmatched to any gene: 5. The CDR3 consists of 14 residues. Germline CDR1 and CDR2: SGHRS and YFSETQ. The CDR3 bases are TGCGCCAGCAGCGTACAGGGGATTACAGATACGCAGTATTTT. It translates to CASSVQGITDTQYF.

The J gene is TRBJ2-3, the V gene TRBV11-2; D could derive from TRBD1 or TRBD2 (5 bases each). V was trimmed by 5 bases and J by 6 bases, leaving 9 bases between them. The germline V gene has CDR1 SGHAT and CDR2 FQNNGV. The CDR3 is 12 residues long. CDR3 nucleotides: TGTGCCAGCAGCGGGGGTACGGATACGCAGTATTTT. Translated, it gives CASSGGTDTQYF.

This clonotype occurred many times. The V call is TRBV10-3, the J call TRBJ2-2; 7 bases match TRBD2. This CDR3 spans 15 amino acids. V shed 1 base and J 1 base; nucleotides not matched to a gene: 0. Germline loops: CDR1 ENHRY, CDR2 SYGVKD. The CDR3 loop is CAISELAGNTGELFF. CDR3 DNA: TGTGCCATCAGTGAGTTAGCGGGGAACACCGGGGAGCTGTTTTTT.

This clonotype came up many times. The rearrangement uses TRBV20-1 and TRBJ2-5; 7 bases match TRBD1. After removal of 1 base from V and 3 bases from J, the junction contained 2 bases not matched to a gene. CDR3 length: 13 amino acids. CDR1 and CDR2 from the germline V gene are DFQATT and SNEGSKA (reference sequence). The CDR3 loop is CSARVQGEETQYF. CDR3 bases: TGCAGTGCTAGAGTCCAGGGGGAAGAGACCCAGTACTTC.

On this clonotype itself: With a much larger clone just one base away, this may be a read error. The J gene is TRBJ2-2, the V gene TRBV28; tentatively, D is TRBD1 or TRBD2 (5 bases each). Germline lookup yields CDR1 MDHEN and CDR2 SYDVKM. Trimming left V 9 bases short and J 5 bases short, with 19 bases between. This CDR3 comprises 15 residues. The CDR3 sequence: CARYHRDPLTGELFF. The CDR3 nucleotides are TGTGCCAGATATCACCGGGACCCGCTTACCGGGGAGCTGTTTTTT.

This clonotype was counted between two and nine times. The rearrangement links TRBV7-9 to TRBJ2-1; 8 bases align to TRBD2. After removal of 4 bases from V and 4 bases from J, the junction contained 9 bases not matched to a gene. CDR1 SEHNR and CDR2 FQNEAQ come from the germline V gene (reference sequence). The CDR3 is made up of 16 amino acids. The CDR3 here is CASSSLEREIYNEQFF. CDR3 nucleotide sequence: TGTGCCAGCAGCTCACTCGAGCGGGAGATTTACAATGAGCAGTTCTTC.

This clonotype was found many times. J is TRBJ2-3 and V is TRBV20-1; 7 nucleotides match TRBD2. Trimming cost V 0 bases and J 0 bases; bases outside gene matches: 0. Germline lookup yields CDR1 DFQATT and CDR2 SNEGSKA (reference sequence). This CDR3 is 14 amino acids long. CDR3 residues: CSAREAGSTDTQYF. DNA for the CDR3: TGCAGTGCTAGAGAAGCGGGAAGCACAGATACGCAGTATTTT.

A note on this clonotype: A read error is possible here, since a much larger clone lies one base away. The rearrangement uses TRBV11-2 and TRBJ2-1, with D possibly matching TRBD2 (5 bases). The germline CDR1 and CDR2 sequences are SGHAT and FQNNGV. The CDR3 spans 14 residues. The CDR3: CASSGTSGYYEQFF. In DNA, the CDR3 is TGTGCCAGCAGCGGTACTAGTGGCTACTATGAGCAGTTCTTC.

The chain has TRBV20-1 and TRBJ2-7; a weak D match, TRBD1 (6 bases). Germline V lookup: CDR1 DFQATT, CDR2 SNEGSKA (reference sequence). V lost 4 bases to trimming and J lost 3 bases, with 13 bases between them. This CDR3 is built from 13 residues. The CDR3 DNA reads TGCAGTGCTACCCACAGGGAACTCTACGAGCAGTACTTC. Protein sequence: CSATHRELYEQYF.

This clonotype came up many times. The chain combines TRBV29-1 with TRBJ2-7, with TRBD1 identical over 7 bases. The CDR3 spans 13 residues. Germline CDR1 is SQVTM and CDR2 is ANQGSEA. The V gene end was trimmed by 7 bases and the J gene end by 2 bases; junction bases not matched to a gene: 8. The CDR3 spells CSARLGQTYEQYF. CDR3 sequence (DNA): TGCAGCGCACGACTGGGACAGACCTACGAGCAGTACTTC.

This clonotype occurred many times. The chain combines TRBV12-3 or TRBV12-4 with TRBJ2-2; D is uncertain. V shed 0 bases and J shed 5 bases, with 7 bases lying between them. The CDR3 has 14 residues. CDR3 coding DNA: TGTGCCAGCAGTTTAGCCCCGGGTACCGGGGAGCTGTTTTTT. It encodes CASSLAPGTGELFF.

Ten or more counts support this clonotype. The genes are TRBV3-1 and TRBJ2-1, with D perhaps matching TRBD2 (5 bases). This CDR3 spans 16 amino acids. V was pared by 1 base and J by 8 bases, with 18 bases between. Germline CDR1 reads LGHDT; CDR2 reads YNNKEL (reference sequence). This CDR3 reads CASSQVRGRRHDEQFF. CDR3 nucleotides: TGTGCCAGCAGCCAAGTACGGGGTCGGCGCCACGATGAGCAGTTCTTC.

This clonotype was recorded many times. V usage is TRBV2 and J usage is TRBJ2-3; the D gene could be TRBD1 or TRBD2 (5 bases each). Trimming stripped 10 bases from V and 2 bases from J, with 19 bases between. CDR3 length: 15 amino acids. Per the germline V gene, CDR1 is SNHLY and CDR2 is FYNNEI. The CDR3 bases are TGTGCCACAAGAGTCAGGGACGGGAACACAGATACGCAGTATTTT. This gives the protein CATRVRDGNTDTQYF.

This clonotype was seen repeatedly, ten times or more. V gene TRBV12-3 or TRBV12-4 combines with J gene TRBJ1-3; 9 positions match TRBD1. The CDR3 sequence is 15 residues long. V gave up 7 bases and J gave up 7 bases; unmatched junction bases: 11. CDR3 DNA sequence: TGTGCCAGCACTAATTTAGGACAGGGGTTTAACACCATATATTTT. It codes for CASTNLGQGFNTIYF.

In this sample, this clonotype turned up many times. V is TRBV5-1 and J is TRBJ2-5, with 11 bases lining up with TRBD2. Germline loops: CDR1 SGHRS, CDR2 YFSETQ. With 1 base clipped from V and 4 bases from J, the junction kept 6 bases outside the gene matches. This CDR3 has 16 amino acids. The chain's CDR3 is CASSLSVAGGGETQYF. The CDR3 nucleotides read TGCGCCAGCAGCTTGTCCGTAGCGGGAGGGGGAGAGACCCAGTACTTC.

The gene calls are TRBV5-1 and TRBJ1-1; 9 bases agree with TRBD1. Germline trimming cut 4 bases from V and 5 bases from J; bases unmatched to any gene: 6. Germline V CDR1 and CDR2: SGHRS, YFSETQ. This CDR3 has 14 amino acids. Here the CDR3 reads CASSPQTGGTEAFF. The CDR3 DNA is TGCGCCAGCAGCCCCCAGACAGGGGGGACTGAAGCTTTCTTT.